The rows below give T cell receptor beta chains drawn from one sample of a study of TIL therapy for anti-PD-1-resistant metastatic lung cancer. Profiling relied on immunoSEQ multiplex PCR, and the TCRdb table lists in-frame clones only, not all of them. The sample has 40,000 to 55,000 clones, less than 80% seen once. The sample here was blood, taken at baseline. The receptors stem from a woman aged 30 to 85 with non-small cell lung cancer. Each CDR3 is given with its conserved first and last residue. A D gene is named only where the DNA matches it firmly. A row's size may be missing; if present it is once, few, many or a size class.

clone_size j_call v_call d_call cdr3_nt cdr3_aa
NA TRBJ2-7 TRBV30 NA TGTGCCTGGAGTTGGATGCAGGAGGAGTACTTC CAWSWMQEEYF
NA TRBJ2-3 TRBV7-2 NA TGTGCCAGCAGCTTAGATGATTACATACGCACAGATACGCAGTATTTT CASSLDDYIRTDTQYF
NA TRBJ1-2 TRBV27 NA TGTGCCAGCAGTTTATTAACGGGGGATGGCTACACCTTC CASSLLTGDGYTF
few TRBJ1-1 TRBV5-1 NA TGCGCCAGCAGCTTTGGGACGTTGAATACTGAAGCTTTCTTT CASSFGTLNTEAFF
NA TRBJ1-3 TRBV7-8 NA TGTGCCAGCAGCCGCCGACCTGGAAACACCATATATTTT CASSRRPGNTIYF
NA TRBJ1-1 TRBV28 NA TGTGCCAGCAGCCCTAAGGGGGGGCTCACTGAAGCTTTCTTT CASSPKGGLTEAFF
NA TRBJ2-3 TRBV7-2 TRBD2 TGTGCCAGCAGCTCGACTAGCGGGGGGGCCAGAGATACGCAGTATTTT CASSSTSGGARDTQYF
NA TRBJ1-3 TRBV19 NA TGTGCCAGTAGTATAGCGACAGTCTCTGGAAACACCATATATTTT CASSIATVSGNTIYF
NA TRBJ1-5 TRBV19 NA TGTGCCAGTAACCCGGGGGCCAATCAGCCCCAGCATTTT CASNPGANQPQHF
NA TRBJ2-5 TRBV30 TRBD2 TGTGCCTGGAGACCGGGGGGGCGAAAGGAGACCCAGTACTTC CAWRPGGRKETQYF
once TRBJ1-1 TRBV11-2 NA TGTGCCAGTAGCTTAGAAGTGTTTGGCCGGAGGACTGAAGCTTTCTTT CASSLEVFGRRTEAFF
NA TRBJ1-2 TRBV20-1 NA TGCAGTGACGGAAACTCCTATGGCTACACCTTC CSDGNSYGYTF
NA TRBJ1-2 TRBV4-1 NA TGCGCCAGCAGCCAAGTAGTAGACCCATACTATGGCTACACCTTC CASSQVVDPYYGYTF
few TRBJ1-2 TRBV10-2 NA TGCGCCAGCACGGAGGCGAGTGACTATGGCTACACCTTC CASTEASDYGYTF
NA TRBJ2-1 TRBV7-8 TRBD2 TGTGCCAGCAGCTTCCCGACTAGCGGGAGGGTGACCTACAATGAGCAGTTCTTC CASSFPTSGRVTYNEQFF
NA TRBJ2-3 TRBV10-3 NA TGTGCCATCAGTGTCGGAGGCACAGATACGCAGTATTTT CAISVGGTDTQYF
NA TRBJ1-2 TRBV11-2 NA TGTGCCAGCAGCTTTCAGGGGACTAACTATGGCTACACCTTC CASSFQGTNYGYTF
NA TRBJ1-1 TRBV5-6 NA TGTGCCAGCAGCCAATCAGGGGTGGCAGCTTTCTTT CASSQSGVAAFF
NA TRBJ1-5 TRBV28 TRBD1 TGTGCCAGCAGTTTCGGCAGGGGGTCTCGGAGCGGGCAGCCCCAGCATTTT CASSFGRGSRSGQPQHF
once TRBJ2-7 TRBV5-1 NA TGCGCCAGCAGCTTTGAGGTACCGTCCTACGAGCAGTACTTC CASSFEVPSYEQYF
NA TRBJ2-1 TRBV6-1 NA TGTGCCAGCAGTGAAGTTGGACAGTACAATGAGCAGTTCTTC CASSEVGQYNEQFF
NA TRBJ1-1 TRBV9 NA TGTGCCGGCCAAAGAGGGGGCACTGAAGCTTTCTTT CAGQRGGTEAFF
NA TRBJ1-1 TRBV7-2 NA TGTGCCAGCAGCCCGGGCGGGGGTTTGAACACTGAAGCTTTCTTT CASSPGGGLNTEAFF
NA TRBJ2-1 TRBV28 TRBD2 TGTGCCAGCAGTTTAGTCGGGACTAGCGGGAGAACTTCCTACAATGAGCAGTTCTTC CASSLVGTSGRTSYNEQFF
once TRBJ2-5 TRBV11-2 NA TGTGCCAGCAGCTCCAGTCGCCAGACCCAGTACTTC CASSSSRQTQYF
few TRBJ2-1 TRBV7-9 NA TGTGCCAGCAGCCCTGAAGGACTTCGGGGTGGCAATGAGCAGTTCTTC CASSPEGLRGGNEQFF
NA TRBJ2-3 TRBV9 NA TGTGCCAGCAGCCGAAGCGTTACAGATACGCAGTATTTT CASSRSVTDTQYF
NA TRBJ2-1 TRBV7-2 TRBD2 TGTGCCAGCAGCTTATCGTCTAGCGGAGGGAGTGAGCAGTTCTTC CASSLSSSGGSEQFF
NA TRBJ2-3 TRBV5-1 TRBD2 TGCGCCAGCAGCGGGACTAACCCCACAGATACGCAGTATTTT CASSGTNPTDTQYF